This TCR beta chain was identified in a study of cytomegalovirus exposure and HLA in healthy donors (dated by TCRdb to the late 2010s). Regarding the study in general: In an earlier analysis of around 540 of the donors, 250 to 350 Gb of sequence data and 100 million or so unique TCR beta sequences from 150 million to 200 million T cells were reported. To predict cytomegalovirus infection status, the study combined high-throughput TCR immunosequencing, statistical association of individual TCRs with disease status, and machine learning. Rather than using new phenotypic data, the later analysis identified candidate immune exposures from TCR beta sequences and from how often those sequences occurred across donors. Roughly 300 gigabases of sequencing data and tens of millions of unique TCR sequences were included in an early release covering about 700 HLA-typed donors. To decide whether each TCR beta V gene segment behaved as functional or pseudogenic, an earlier analysis of fewer than 750 of the donors relied on high-throughput TCR beta sequencing. Donor age, sex, ethnicity and CMV serostatus were compiled alongside the repertoire data. In a later analysis, previously published TCR beta repertoires from 500 to 750 donors were re-analyzed and high-resolution HLA genotyping was added so that TCR occurrence patterns could be studied. A later genetic analysis took genome-wide SNP genotypes for about 55% of the 666 donors and used that subset as a discovery cohort. In addition to the first cohort of around 670 subjects, a separate validation cohort of 120 different subjects was used. Typing coverage differed by locus: A, B, C, DRB1 and DQB1 were typed in roughly 629-630 donors, DQA1 in roughly 500, DPA1 in some 570, and DPB1 in 450 to 490. All discovery cohort repertoires had been generated on a single sequencing platform. The study was designed to test whether signatures of past pathogen exposure could be identified by cataloging public T cell receptors. Four or five DR-DQ haplotypes were handled as single units for association and clustering because linkage in the cohort was strong. Both class I and class II loci were covered by HLA typing, at four-digit resolution. On average, 235,054 unique TCR beta nucleotide sequences were sequenced per donor among about 400 genotyped donors of the cohort, with roughly 19% of those sequences being non-productive. The genetic ancestry cluster associated with self-reported Caucasian donors included 80% to 90% of the 300 to 450 genotyped donors. Using immunosequencing, the study profiled T cell repertoires from 500 to 800 subjects and related those repertoires to cytomegalovirus serostatus.

The cohort comprised some 730 healthy bone marrow donors. Cohort members were all nominally healthy when sampled, although unrecorded immune exposures were likely present. The donor tested CMV seronegative, placing the donor among the 350 or so seronegative members of the cohort. A peripheral blood sample was provided by each donor, and peripheral blood mononuclear cells were used for TCR beta sequencing. The Qiagen DNeasy Blood Extraction Kit was used to extract genomic DNA from the blood cell samples. General study outcomes and caveats: A cluster of highly shared sequence variants was judged likely to represent a technical artifact of the sequencing pipeline. Across donors, most TCR sequences were observed very rarely, whereas some public TCRs were present in many individuals. In a later analysis, HLA-associated TCR beta chains showed more clonal expansion and lower generation probabilities than non-associated chains that were equally common. CMV serostatus was the only immune exposure information available for the cohort. Assigning TCR associations to individual alleles was difficult when HLA alleles, especially DR and DQ, strongly co-occurred. Compared with the approximately 670-donor mean, donors in an Asian-associated ancestry cluster had fewer N-insertions in productive TCRs, according to a later genetic analysis. The cohort was sequenced for TCR beta chains only, and without alpha or paired-chain data the features that could be detected were limited. Because HLA typing was unavailable for some donors at each locus, only the typed subset was used in association tests. Presence/absence analyses assumed roughly uniform sequencing depth across donors, an assumption that may not hold. A later analysis associated some 17,000 TCR beta sequences with specific HLA alleles at a false discovery rate of 0.05. Correlated functional status among segregating V segments might reflect linkage disequilibrium, but an unknown experimental factor could not be ruled out. In both the original and validation cohorts, the classifier was reported to diagnose cytomegalovirus status with high specificity and sensitivity. A further reported finding was that TCR beta sequences accurately predicted the HLA-A and HLA-B alleles for most subjects in the first cohort. In an earlier analysis of 500 to 650 of the donors, most TCR beta V segments appeared in productive rearrangements about 87% or about 30% of the time, broadly matching IMGT annotations. A later analysis found that TCR association rates varied across HLA loci, with DRB1 alleles showing the most associated TCRs and HLA-C alleles the fewest. In a later analysis, several top co-occurrence clusters were reported to appear linked to parvovirus B19, influenza, CMV and Epstein-Barr virus. Because counts were too low, roughly 16 rarely observed V segments, including chromosome 9 orphons, were left out of the earlier analysis of about 500 of the donors. A later genetic analysis associated a missense DCLRE1C variant with V-gene and J-gene trimming of TCR beta chains, and an independent cohort replicated the association. In vitro tests confirmed that a few of the cytomegalovirus-associated TCR beta chains recognize cytomegalovirus antigens. According to the authors, the approach could potentially be generalized to other disease states and immunological phenotypes. A later analysis found that most CMV-associated TCR beta chains appeared HLA-restricted, with HLA associations seemingly driven largely by CMV exposure. A total of 150 to 200 TCR beta chains were listed by the study as associated with cytomegalovirus.

Receptor amplification or capture employed the immunoSEQ multiplex PCR assay. A mixture of 60 forward primers for TCR Vbeta segments and 13 reverse primers for TCR Jbeta segments was used in the multiplex PCR. A multiplex PCR assay on genomic DNA amplified the CDR3 region of rearranged TCR beta genes. The amplified TCR beta libraries were sequenced on the Illumina HiSeq System as 87-base-pair reads. Concerning the study's data processing: A later analysis counted about 80 million unique TCR beta chains across the 550 to 700 repertoires, and around 12 million of these chains were shared by at least two donors. Raw reads were error-corrected and collapsed into unique sequences by a nearest-neighbor algorithm in which closely related sequences were merged to remove PCR and sequencing errors. CDR3 sequences were aligned to IMGT reference sequences to assign V, D and J gene segments. For a sequence to be retained, at least a six-nucleotide match to both a V gene segment and a J gene segment was required. Rearrangements were classified as productive when the CDR3 lacked stop codons and remained in frame with V and J, and all other rearrangements were classified as non-productive. Following IMGT convention, CDR3 was defined as the stretch from the second conserved V-encoded cysteine up to the conserved J-encoded phenylalanine. The earlier analysis of 587 of the donors excluded any sequence lacking an unambiguous match to a single V gene segment. An earlier analysis of approximately 590 of the donors classified V segments as functional when productive rearrangements were above 56.7% and as segregating when the standard deviation between donors was above 5%. To diagnose cytomegalovirus status from the catalog of TCR beta chain sequences, a statistical classification framework was built. A later analysis assigned V and J genes by comparing TCR nucleotide sequences with IMGT/GENE-DB human TR gene sequences. In a later analysis, CDR3 sequences and most-parsimonious VDJ recombination scenarios were assigned using the TCRdist pipeline. In a later analysis, each TCR beta chain was defined by its CDR3 amino acid sequence together with its V-gene family, and reads without a unique V-gene family were excluded. A later analysis removed roughly 590 highly shared, low-generation-probability nucleotide sequences to deal with suspected cross-contamination and a sequencing artifact. In a later analysis, a clonal expansion index for each public chain was calculated from normalized within-repertoire ranks of inferred template counts. In a later analysis, generation probabilities were computed using a VDJ recombination model fitted to out-of-frame rearrangements, and the results were checked against IGoR. In a later analysis, TCR-TCR, TCR-HLA and TCR-CMV co-occurrence was scored with hypergeometric tests, and a repertoire-size bias correction was applied to TCR pairs. False discovery rates were estimated in a later analysis by permuting HLA or CMV assignments 20 times. In a later analysis, co-occurring TCRs were grouped using DBSCAN, with TCRdist sequence similarity added in when clustering inside HLA-allele-positive subsets. Repertoires with fewer than 30,000 or more than 120,000 public chains, plus five repertoires with anomalous nucleotide sharing, were excluded from co-occurrence clustering. The clones in this table, taken by TCRdb from immuneACCESS, are in-frame only. Not every clone is retained; where verified, under half of the shortfall comes from an unresolved V gene, and the cause of the rest is unknown. V and J calls and clone size are those listed in that table; D and trimming were worked out from the DNA. The sample table lists under 200,000 clones, over 75% of them with a count of one. Around 1.5% of the sample belongs to the ten largest clones.

A remark on this clone: The antigen it recognizes is unknown. Base qualities were left out, and no much larger clone turns up one base away.

This TCR was sampled from a woman between 25 and 40 years old in good health and CMV-seronegative. Sample: PBMCs.

The sequenced DNA: TGTGCCAGCAGCGGCGAGGGGCTAGCGGGTCGAGAGACCCAGTACTTC. Translated, it gives CASSGEGLAGRETQYF. The chain joins TRBV7-9 to TRBJ2-5; a stretch of 8 junction bases matches TRBD2. CDR1 and CDR2, per the germline V gene (reference sequence), are SEHNR and FQNEAQ. The germline V end is reduced by 5 bases and the J end by 4 bases; junction bases left unmatched: 12. The CDR3 goes from the cysteine to the phenylalanine over 16 residues. Only the CDR3 DNA is retained, 48 bases long and in frame from the first base.